The 27 T cell receptor beta chains below were found in one sample sequenced in a study of blood T cell repertoires in COVID-19. Sequencing used immunoSEQ multiplex PCR; TCRdb keeps in-frame clones, though not all of them. The sample lists hundreds of thousands of clones; roughly 88% were seen once. The sequenced material came from peripheral blood. All receptors come from a woman in her seventies with COVID-19, enrolled during active disease.

The chain has TRBV11-3 and TRBJ1-5; D is uncertain. The CDR3 runs 18 residues. The V end lost 5 bases, the J end lost 0 bases, and 20 bases lay between the germline ends. The germline V gene encodes CDR1 SGHNT and CDR2 YENEEA. CDR3 DNA sequence: TGTGCCAGCAGCAGCATCGCCGCACAGTTCTATAGCAATCAGCCCCAGCATTTT. Amino acid sequence: CASSSIAAQFYSNQPQHF.

The chain uses TRBV30 and TRBJ2-1; 7 bases map to TRBD1. Germline V lookup: CDR1 GTSNPN, CDR2 SVGIG (reference sequence). The trim removed 2 bases at V and 7 bases at J, leaving 8 bases unmatched. CDR3 length: 14 residues. The CDR3 protein is CAWSKDRLRNEQFF. The DNA for the CDR3 is TGTGCCTGGAGTAAGGACAGGCTTAGGAATGAGCAGTTCTTC.

V and J are TRBV19 and TRBJ1-6; 8 positions agree with TRBD1. J was trimmed by 7 bases and V by 8 bases; bases with no gene match: 10. There are 15 residues in the CDR3. The germline V gene has CDR1 LNHDA and CDR2 SQIVND (reference sequence). The CDR3 DNA follows: TGTGCCAGTGGAACTCAGGGGGCAGGGAATTCACCCCTCCACTTT. Its translation: CASGTQGAGNSPLHF.

The chain joins TRBV27 to TRBJ2-7, with TRBD1 matching 7 bases. Germline V gene data show CDR1 as MNHEY and CDR2 as SMNVEV (reference sequence). This CDR3 has 12 residues. V shed 5 bases, J shed 3 bases, and the junction held 1 base outside the gene matches. The CDR3 sequence: CASSGTDYEQYF. CDR3 coding DNA: TGTGCCAGCAGTGGGACAGACTACGAGCAGTACTTC.

The V gene is TRBV15, the J gene TRBJ2-1, with a tentative D call TRBD1 (5 bases). Germline V lookup: CDR1 LNHNV, CDR2 YYDKDF (reference sequence). Trimming removed 0 bases at V and 7 bases at J, with 7 bases between. The CDR3 spans 13 residues. This CDR3 reads CATSRDRVNEQFF. The CDR3 DNA reads TGTGCCACCAGCAGAGACAGGGTGAATGAGCAGTTCTTC.

The genes are TRBV15 and TRBJ2-7, with TRBD1 identical over 8 bases. There are 16 residues in the CDR3. Germline CDR1 is LNHNV and CDR2 is YYDKDF (reference sequence). After removal of 2 bases from V and 0 bases from J, the junction contained 6 bases not matched to a gene. The CDR3: CATSRNQGAPSYEQYF. CDR3 DNA: TGTGCCACCAGCAGAAACCAGGGGGCTCCCTCCTACGAGCAGTACTTC.

The chain has TRBV6-8 and TRBJ2-1; 12 bases align to TRBD2. This CDR3 region has 16 residues. CDR1 is MNHGY and CDR2 is SAAAGT in the germline V gene. The J segment lost 6 bases and the V segment lost 6 bases, leaving 9 bases of the junction unmatched. The CDR3 region has the DNA TGTGCCAGCAGACTTCGGACTAGCGGGATCTCCAATGAGCAGTTCTTC. The encoded protein is CASRLRTSGISNEQFF.

This chain connects TRBV30 to TRBJ1-5, with 8 bases identical to TRBD1. V gave up 3 bases and J gave up 5 bases; unmatched junction bases: 3. CDR1 is GTSNPN and CDR2 is SVGIG in the germline V gene (reference sequence). The length of the CDR3 is 13 residues. The CDR3 DNA reads as TGTGCCTGGAGCCGGACAGGGCATCAGCCCCAGCATTTT. Amino acids: CAWSRTGHQPQHF. Filled out from reference TRBV30 and TRBJ1-5, the complete variable domain reads SQTIHQWPATLVQPVGSPLSLECTVEGTSNPNLYWYRQAAGRGLQLLFYSVGIGQISSEVPQNLSASRPQDRQFILSSKKLLLSDSGFYLCAWSRTGHQPQHFGDGTRLSIL.

The gene calls are TRBV7-9 and TRBJ2-4; perhaps TRBD1 as D (5 bases). CDR3 length: 14 residues. Germline values: CDR1 SEHNR, CDR2 FQNEAQ (reference sequence). V gave up 4 bases and J gave up 0 bases, with 7 bases separating them. The CDR3 sequence: CASSSTGAKNIQYF. CDR3 nucleotide sequence: TGTGCCAGCAGCTCAACAGGAGCCAAAAACATTCAGTACTTC.

The chain employs TRBV7-2 and TRBJ1-5; no clear D. The CDR3 is made up of 16 amino acids. V lost 2 bases, J lost 0 bases, and 11 bases lay in between. The germline V gene encodes CDR1 SGHTA and CDR2 FQGNSA. The CDR3 DNA sequence: TGTGCCAGCAGCTTAAACGGAGGTAATAGCAATCAGCCCCAGCATTTT. Its translation: CASSLNGGNSNQPQHF.

The chain links TRBV30 to TRBJ2-1, with TRBD2 matching 13 bases. The CDR3 is made up of 16 amino acids. Per germline, CDR1 GTSNPN and CDR2 SVGIG (reference sequence). Trimming at V came to 3 bases and at J to 8 bases, leaving 10 bases not matched to a gene. This chain's CDR3 is CAWRPITSGRADEQFF. Here the CDR3 DNA reads TGTGCCTGGAGGCCGATTACTAGCGGGAGGGCGGATGAGCAGTTCTTC.

The chain joins TRBV14 to TRBJ1-1; 10 nucleotides match TRBD1. With V trimmed by 2 bases and J by 5 bases, 5 bases remained unmatched. Germline V gives CDR1 SGHDN, CDR2 FVKESK. This CDR3 region has 15 residues. The CDR3 DNA sequence: TGTGCCAGCAGCCAAACGACAGGGGGCTGGACTGAAGCTTTCTTT. Translated, it gives CASSQTTGGWTEAFF. The variable domain in full, with the rest retrieved from reference TRBV14 and TRBJ1-1, is EAGVTQFPSHSVIEKGQTVTLRCDPISGHDNLYWYRRVMGKEIKFLLHFVKESKQDESGMPNNRFLAERTGGTYSTLKVQPAELEDSGVYFCASSQTTGGWTEAFFGQGTRLTVV.

The chain joins TRBV7-2 to TRBJ1-5; unclear D gene. Germline-derived CDR1 and CDR2 are SGHTA and FQGNSA. V was clipped by 5 bases and J by 0 bases, with 20 bases between them. CDR3 length: 18 residues. CDR3 nucleotides: TGTGCCAGCAGCCCTAGCGGGCCTCTATTAGATAGCAATCAGCCCCAGCATTTT. It specifies CASSPSGPLLDSNQPQHF.

The chain carries TRBV3-1 (or the pseudogene TRBV3-2) and TRBJ2-4, with 8 bases lining up with TRBD1. The length of the CDR3 is 15 residues. Germline CDR1 is LGHDT and CDR2 is YNNKEL (reference sequence). With V trimmed by 6 bases and J by 6 bases, 10 bases remained unmatched. The CDR3 is CASSQGTGQSNIQYF. The CDR3 DNA follows: TGTGCCAGCAGTCAGGGGACAGGACAATCAAACATTCAGTACTTC.

The gene calls are TRBV3-1 (or the pseudogene TRBV3-2) and TRBJ2-5, with TRBD2 matching over 9 bases. The CDR3 is made up of 16 amino acids. After removal of 4 bases from V and 5 bases from J, the junction contained 11 bases not matched to a gene. Germline V gene lookup returns CDR1 LGHDT and CDR2 YNNKEL (reference sequence). This CDR3 reads CASSLSDSGSRETQYF. Here the CDR3 DNA reads TGTGCCAGCAGCCTATCCGATAGCGGGAGTAGGGAGACCCAGTACTTC.

The chain joins TRBV12-5 to TRBJ2-2; TRBD1 might be the D (6 bases). Trimming took 6 bases from V and 6 from J, leaving 11 bases between them. CDR3 length: 13 amino acids. The germline gives CDR1 LGHNT, CDR2 FRNRAP. CDR3 coding DNA: TGTGCTAGTGGCATTTCAGGGGCCGGGGAGCTGTTTTTT. Protein: CASGISGAGELFF.

The chain couples TRBV6-2 or TRBV6-3 to TRBJ2-7; 10 bases agree with TRBD2. The V gene's germline CDR1 is MNHEY and CDR2 SVGEGT. J gave up 7 bases and V 2 bases, and 20 bases lay outside the gene matches. CDR3 length: 19 amino acids. CDR3 amino acids: CASSYDLLRRAGGPGEQYF. CDR3 nucleotides: TGTGCCAGCAGTTACGATCTTCTAAGGCGAGCGGGAGGGCCGGGAGAGCAGTACTTC.

The chain couples TRBV6-5 to TRBJ2-5; maybe TRBD2 (6 bases). This CDR3 is 13 amino acids long. The V and J ends lost 4 bases and 4 bases respectively, with 10 bases between them. CDR1 MNHEY and CDR2 SVGAGI come from the germline V gene. The chain's CDR3 is CASSCRRGETQYF. The CDR3 DNA reads TGTGCCAGCAGTTGCCGGCGGGGAGAGACCCAGTACTTC.

CDR3 amino acids: CASRQQSQPQHF. As DNA, the CDR3 is TGTGCCAGCCGACAGCAATCTCAGCCCCAGCATTTT. The chain has TRBV19 and TRBJ1-5, with D perhaps matching TRBD1 (5 bases). V was pared by 9 bases and J by 6 bases, with 12 bases between. This CDR3 contains 12 residues. In germline, CDR1 is LNHDA, CDR2 SQIVND (reference sequence).

The chain is built from TRBV18 and TRBJ2-7; 8 bases map to TRBD2. Germline loops: CDR1 KGHSH, CDR2 LQKENI. This CDR3 is built from 14 residues. V lost 2 bases and J lost 7; bases outside the gene matches: 7. The CDR3 protein is CASSPTGGGLEQYF. The CDR3 DNA reads as TGTGCCAGCTCACCAACCGGGGGGGGGCTTGAGCAGTACTTC. Drawing the rest from reference TRBV18 and TRBJ2-7, the complete variable domain is NAGVMQNPRHLVRRRGQEARLRCSPMKGHSHVYWYRQLPEEGLKFMVYLQKENIIDESGMPKERFSAEFPKEGPSILRIQQVVRGDSAAYFCASSPTGGGLEQYFGPGTRLTVT.

This chain connects TRBV5-8 to TRBJ2-3; tentative D call: TRBD2 (6 bases). Trimming removed 0 bases at V and 0 bases at J, with 14 bases between. Looked up from germline, CDR1 is SGHTS and CDR2 is YDEGEE. The CDR3 runs 17 residues. The CDR3 DNA follows: TGTGCCAGCAGCTTGGGGGGTGATAGCGGTAGCACAGATACGCAGTATTTT. Translated: CASSLGGDSGSTDTQYF.

The rearrangement joins TRBV13 to TRBJ2-2, with D tentatively TRBD1 (6 bases). CDR1 and CDR2 (germline): PRHDT, FYEKMQ (reference sequence). Between the trimmed V and J ends, which lost 2 bases and 7 bases, there was a span of 17 bases. The CDR3 covers 16 residues. CDR3 bases: TGTGCCAGCAGCTTACATCCGGCAGGGGCGGTCGGGGAGCTGTTTTTT. Its protein is CASSLHPAGAVGELFF.

The V and J genes are TRBV15 and TRBJ2-5, with 7 bases identical to TRBD1. With 1 base clipped from V and 5 bases from J, the junction kept 7 bases outside the gene matches. CDR1 is LNHNV, CDR2 YYDKDF, per germline (reference sequence). The CDR3 consists of 15 residues. The CDR3: CATSRGDSEGETQYF. Written as DNA, the CDR3 is TGTGCCACCAGCAGAGGGGACAGTGAGGGGGAGACCCAGTACTTC.

The V call is TRBV9, the J call TRBJ2-1; 9 bases align to TRBD2. After removal of 0 bases from V and 10 bases from J, the junction contained 5 bases not matched to a gene. This CDR3 has 14 residues. Per the germline V gene, CDR1 is SGDLS and CDR2 is YYNGEE. The CDR3 coding sequence is TGTGCCAGCAGCGTAGCTACAGGACTAGCGGAGCAGTTCTTC. This translates into CASSVATGLAEQFF.

The CDR3: CASSTPTGEQFF. The CDR3 DNA is TGTGCCAGCAGCACCCCGACGGGTGAGCAGTTCTTC. This chain connects TRBV7-2 to TRBJ2-1; D unclear. Trimming took 5 bases from V and 9 from J, leaving 11 bases between them. This CDR3 is 12 amino acids long. Germline CDR1 SGHTA, CDR2 FQGNSA.

The rearrangement links TRBV7-2 to TRBJ2-7, with D tentatively TRBD2 (6 bases). V was shortened by 2 bases and J by 4 bases, with 9 bases between the two germline ends. Germline V lookup: CDR1 SGHTA, CDR2 FQGNSA. The CDR3 runs to 13 residues. The CDR3 loop reads CASSLSGRYEQYF. In nucleotides, the CDR3 is TGTGCCAGCAGCTTATCAGGGAGGTACGAGCAGTACTTC.

This chain uses TRBV7-2 with TRBJ2-1; 7 bases align to TRBD2. Per the germline V gene, CDR1 is SGHTA and CDR2 is FQGNSA. The CDR3 length is 13 residues. The trim removed 5 bases at V and 6 bases at J, leaving 4 bases unmatched. The CDR3 sequence is CASSGRAFNEQFF. CDR3 coding DNA: TGTGCCAGCAGCGGGAGGGCCTTCAATGAGCAGTTCTTC.